This TCR beta chain was found in a study of cytomegalovirus exposure and HLA in healthy donors. Study in general: Clustering assigned approximately 79% of the approximately 400 genotyped donors to the Caucasian-associated ancestry cluster.

Turning to this clone: Its antigen remains unknown.

General observations from the study: Cytomegalovirus-associated status was assigned to approximately 160 TCR beta chains. Later on, an analysis showed TCR association rates differing by HLA locus, with DRB1 the most and HLA-C the fewest.

The study ran its PCR with 60 Vbeta and 13 Jbeta primers. Profiling relied on immunoSEQ multiplex PCR, and the TCRdb table lists in-frame clones only, not all of them. The table shows around 200,000 clones, with about four fifths occurring only once. This CDR3 has 15 residues. Germline-derived CDR1 and CDR2 are SGHTA and FQGNSA. V was clipped by 5 bases and J by 11 bases, with 24 bases between them. The chain employs TRBV7-2 and TRBJ1-1; a weak D match, TRBD1 (5 bases). Specimen: PBMCs. The sequence was collected from a woman aged 45-65 years in good health and CMV-seropositive. For the CDR3, the DNA is TGTGCCAGCAGCCCCGACCCGGGGAGGGGAAGCGTTGCTTTCTTT. It yields the protein CASSPDPGRGSVAFF.